A single sample gave rise to the 25 T cell receptor beta chains below, sequenced in a study of blood T cell repertoires in COVID-19. Assay used: immunoSEQ multiplex PCR; TCRdb lists only in-frame clones, some missing. Among roughly 230,000 clones, about 86% were seen once, and the ten largest hold about 4.5%. The material sequenced was peripheral blood. These receptors were collected from a man aged 50 to 59 with active or convalescent COVID-19.

The chain uses TRBV4-2 and TRBJ1-3; D call uncertain. The germline CDR1 and CDR2 sequences are LGHNA and YNFKEQ. CDR3 length equals 18 residues. V lost 0 bases and J lost 0, with 15 bases in between. The CDR3 DNA follows: TGTGCCAGCAGCCAAGAGGGAGTCCGGGCCTACTCTGGAAACACCATATATTTT. Translated, it gives CASSQEGVRAYSGNTIYF.

This clone was observed a few times. The chain couples TRBV9 to TRBJ1-6, with D possibly matching TRBD1 (5 bases). Germline-derived CDR1 and CDR2 are SGDLS and YYNGEE. The length of the CDR3 is 14 residues. V dropped 0 bases and J dropped 6 bases, with 7 bases sitting between them. The CDR3 loop is CASSVDQGNSPLHF. Written as DNA, the CDR3 is TGTGCCAGCAGCGTAGACCAGGGTAATTCACCCCTCCACTTT.

Only a few counts were recorded for this clone. The chain carries TRBV30 and TRBJ1-1; 7 nucleotides line up with TRBD1. Germline CDR1 reads GTSNPN; CDR2 reads SVGIG (reference sequence). The CDR3 spans 12 residues. After removal of 1 base from V and 7 bases from J, the junction contained 3 bases not matched to a gene. The CDR3 loop is CAWSGQGLEAFF. The CDR3 nucleotides read TGTGCCTGGAGTGGACAGGGTCTTGAAGCTTTCTTT.

The genes are TRBV7-2 and TRBJ1-2, with D hard to call. This CDR3 is built from 15 residues. CDR1 and CDR2 from the germline V gene are SGHTA and FQGNSA. With 1 base removed from V and 8 bases from J, the gap between germline ends came to 17 bases. CDR3 region: CASSLGGVGRQGYTF. In nucleotides, the CDR3 is TGTGCCAGCAGCTTAGGTGGGGTAGGGAGGCAAGGCTACACCTTC.

The chain joins TRBV4-3 to TRBJ1-2, with D tentatively TRBD1 (5 bases). Germline assignment: CDR1 LGHNA and CDR2 YSLEER. The CDR3 totals 15 residues. V lost 0 bases to trimming and J lost 3 bases, with 11 bases between them. The CDR3 nucleotides are TGCGCCAGCAGCCAAGACGCGGGGGGAGACTATGGCTACACCTTC. This sequence encodes CASSQDAGGDYGYTF.

This clone was detected only once. This chain connects TRBV19 to TRBJ1-1; D remains ambiguous. V was cut by 0 bases and J by 1 base, with 15 bases left in between. The length of the CDR3 is 17 residues. Germline CDR1 LNHDA, CDR2 SQIVND (reference sequence). This CDR3 is CASSIEAGKTWNTEAFF. In DNA, the CDR3 is TGTGCCAGTAGTATAGAGGCGGGGAAGACGTGGAACACTGAAGCTTTCTTT.

CDR3 sequence reads: CASSVHRSGEKLFF. The CDR3 DNA reads as TGTGCCAGCAGCGTACACAGGTCGGGTGAAAAACTGTTTTTT. The chain has TRBV9 and TRBJ1-4, with a possible D match to TRBD1 (5 bases). The length of the CDR3 is 14 residues. Germline lookup yields CDR1 SGDLS and CDR2 YYNGEE. Trimming removed 1 base at V and 7 bases at J, with 11 bases between. The entire variable domain, with the rest obtained from reference TRBV9 and TRBJ1-4, is as follows: DSGVTQTPKHLITATGQRVTLRCSPRSGDLSVYWYQQSLDQGLQFLIQYYNGEERAKGNILERFSAQQFPDLHSELNLSSLELGDSALYFCASSVHRSGEKLFFGSGTQLSVL.

V gene TRBV24-1 combines with J gene TRBJ2-3; tentative D call: TRBD2 (6 bases). Germline CDR1 KGHDR, CDR2 SFDVKD. The length of the CDR3 is 18 residues. Trimming took off 4 bases at V and 1 base at J, with 20 bases between the two ends. CDR3 protein: CATSDPIGGEAGTDTQYF. The CDR3 coding sequence is TGTGCCACCAGTGACCCCATCGGAGGGGAGGCCGGCACAGATACGCAGTATTTT.

This chain connects TRBV12-3 or TRBV12-4 to TRBJ1-1, with D possibly TRBD1 on 6 matching bases. The germline V and J ends were trimmed by 6 bases and 9 bases, with 17 bases remaining between them. The CDR3 is 13 amino acids. The CDR3 loop reads CASRPDGGAQAFF. Here the CDR3 DNA reads TGTGCCAGCAGGCCGGATGGGGGGGCGCAAGCTTTCTTT.

This clone was seen a few times. The chain joins TRBV20-1 to TRBJ2-5, with D uncertain. CDR1 is DFQATT and CDR2 is SNEGSKA in the germline V gene (reference sequence). The length of the CDR3 is 11 residues. V was pared by 7 bases and J by 3 bases, with 9 bases between. The CDR3 nucleotides read TGCAGTGTTCAGTCGAAAGAGACCCAGTACTTC. This encodes CSVQSKETQYF.

This sequence joins TRBV9 and TRBJ2-1, with 15 positions matching TRBD2. The CDR3 has 15 residues. With V trimmed by 4 bases and J by 9 bases, 5 bases remained unmatched. Germline V gene data show CDR1 as SGDLS and CDR2 as YYNGEE. This chain's CDR3 is CASSPRTSGGAEQFF. The CDR3 DNA reads as TGTGCCAGCAGCCCCCGGACTAGCGGGGGGGCTGAGCAGTTCTTC.

The chain joins TRBV4-1 to TRBJ1-5, with a possible D match to TRBD1 (6 bases). Germline V gene lookup returns CDR1 MGHRA and CDR2 YSYEKL. The CDR3 is made up of 15 amino acids. Trimming took 4 bases from V and 6 from J, leaving 16 bases between them. CDR3: CASSPSGKGVQPQHF. DNA for the CDR3: TGCGCCAGCAGCCCCTCCGGGAAGGGGGTTCAGCCCCAGCATTTT.

The chain uses TRBV28 and TRBJ2-1; a weak D match, TRBD2 (7 bases). Trimming stripped 7 bases from V and 2 bases from J, with 12 bases between. The CDR3 runs 14 residues. Germline CDR1 is MDHEN and CDR2 is SYDVKM. In nucleotides, the CDR3 is TGTGCCAGCATAGGGGGGGGCGCCTACAATGAGCAGTTCTTC. It encodes CASIGGGAYNEQFF.

The chain joins TRBV7-6 to TRBJ2-7, with TRBD1 identical over 7 bases. CDR3 length: 19 amino acids. V was pared by 2 bases and J by 4 bases, with 20 bases of the junction left unmatched. Germline CDR1 SGHVS, CDR2 FNYEAQ. This chain's CDR3 is CASSLSSRVGGPHNYEQYF. The CDR3 DNA sequence: TGTGCCAGCAGCTTATCTTCTCGGGTAGGGGGCCCTCATAATTACGAGCAGTACTTC. Full variable domain (outside the CDR3, taken from reference TRBV7-6 and TRBJ2-7): GAGVSQSPRYKVTKRGQDVALRCDPISGHVSLYWYRQALGQGPEFLTYFNYEAQQDKSGLPNDRFSAERPEGSISTLTIQRTEQRDSAMYRCASSLSSRVGGPHNYEQYFGPGTRLTVT.

On this clone itself: Other DNA variants within this sample encode the same CDR3. The V call is TRBV6-5, the J call TRBJ1-1; 8 bases are a match to TRBD1. This CDR3 has 14 residues. CDR1 is MNHEY and CDR2 is SVGAGI in the germline V gene. Trimming cost V 2 bases and J 3 bases; bases outside gene matches: 2. CDR3 sequence (DNA): TGTGCCAGCAGTTACGGGACAGGAGACACTGAAGCTTTCTTT. It encodes CASSYGTGDTEAFF.

The J gene is TRBJ1-4, the V gene TRBV5-4; 10 positions agree with TRBD1. CDR1 SGHNT and CDR2 YYREEE come from the germline V gene (reference sequence). V shed 4 bases, J shed 6 bases, and the junction held 6 bases outside the gene matches. The CDR3 has 15 amino acids. The CDR3 sequence: CASSRDRGRDEKLFF. For the CDR3, the DNA is TGTGCCAGCAGCAGGGACAGGGGACGCGATGAAAAACTGTTTTTT.

There are a few counts of this clone. The gene calls are TRBV6-5 and TRBJ1-2; possibly TRBD1 for D (6 bases). V was pared by 6 bases and J by 4 bases, with 15 bases between. This CDR3 is built from 14 residues. Germline assignment: CDR1 MNHEY and CDR2 SVGAGI. Here the CDR3 reads CASRIGDTFYGYTF. CDR3 nucleotide sequence: TGTGCCAGCAGGATTGGGGACACCTTCTATGGCTACACCTTC.

This chain links TRBV5-5 with TRBJ2-7; 8 bases line up with TRBD2. In germline, CDR1 is SGHKS, CDR2 YYEKEE (reference sequence). After removal of 0 bases from V and 4 bases from J, the junction contained 6 bases not matched to a gene. This CDR3 is built from 15 residues. The CDR3, as DNA: TGTGCCAGCAGCTTGGCTCCCGGGGGGGCTTACGAGCAGTACTTC. It encodes CASSLAPGGAYEQYF. Supplemented by reference TRBV5-5 and TRBJ2-7, the full variable domain reads DAGVTQSPTHLIKTRGQQVTLRCSPISGHKSVSWYQQVLGQGPQFIFQYYEKEERGRGNFPDRFSARQFPNYSSELNVNALLLGDSALYLCASSLAPGGAYEQYFGPGTRLTVT.

The chain carries TRBV5-1 and TRBJ1-3; D may be TRBD1 (5 bases). V was cut by 0 bases and J by 0 bases, with 13 bases left in between. The CDR3 length is 17 residues. The germline CDR1 and CDR2 sequences are SGHRS and YFSETQ. The CDR3 region has the DNA TGCGCCAGCAGCTTGGCCGGGGGGAGCCGCTCTGGAAACACCATATATTTT. This codes for CASSLAGGSRSGNTIYF.

CDR3 in amino acids: CAGSSGQAPYEQYF. Here the CDR3 DNA reads TGTGCCGGATCCAGTGGGCAGGCGCCATACGAGCAGTACTTC. The V call is TRBV2, the J call TRBJ2-7; D is unresolved. Deletions cut 11 bases from V and 4 bases from J, with 21 bases between. Germline CDR1 SNHLY, CDR2 FYNNEI. This CDR3 region has 14 residues.

The chain employs TRBV5-1 and TRBJ1-1; TRBD1 matches 8 bases. Looked up from germline, CDR1 is SGHRS and CDR2 is YFSETQ. V lost 5 bases, J lost 10 bases, and 4 bases stayed unmatched. The CDR3 is made up of 11 amino acids. CDR3 bases: TGCGCCAGCAGACAGGGGGGATTAGCTTTCTTT. Translating gives CASRQGGLAFF.

The CDR3, as DNA: TGTGCCAGCAGTGACTCTATGCTGGCTTATATTGACAGTCATAGCAATCAGCCCCAGCATTTT. The encoded protein is CASSDSMLAYIDSHSNQPQHF. The V and J genes are TRBV6-4 and TRBJ1-5, with D perhaps TRBD1 (5 bases). Germline V gene sequence: CDR1 MRHNA, CDR2 SNTAGT. The CDR3 covers 21 residues. Trimming removed 0 bases at V and 0 bases at J, with 24 bases between.

The chain links TRBV5-4 to TRBJ1-2; TRBD1 matches 7 bases. V trimming: 4 bases; J trimming: 0 bases; junction bases outside the gene matches: 3. Looked up from germline, CDR1 is SGHNT and CDR2 is YYREEE (reference sequence). The CDR3 totals 14 residues. In DNA form, the CDR3 reads TGTGCCAGCAGCCGGACAGGAGCTAACTATGGCTACACCTTC. Amino acids: CASSRTGANYGYTF.

The rearrangement links TRBV6-5 to TRBJ2-3; 8 bases match TRBD2. The CDR3 spans 12 residues. From germline, CDR1 is MNHEY and CDR2 SVGAGI. V was pared by 7 bases and J by 7 bases, with 4 bases of the junction left unmatched. The CDR3 reads CASIGGGNTQYF. CDR3 coding DNA: TGTGCCAGCATCGGGGGGGGTAATACGCAGTATTTT.

The V call is TRBV24-1, the J call TRBJ1-1, with D possibly matching TRBD1 (6 bases). Germline loops: CDR1 KGHDR, CDR2 SFDVKD. The CDR3 covers 13 residues. Trimming took 2 bases from V and 8 from J, leaving 11 bases between them. The CDR3 is CATSDSSGGEAFF. In nucleotides, the CDR3 is TGTGCCACCAGTGATTCCTCTGGGGGCGAAGCTTTCTTT.